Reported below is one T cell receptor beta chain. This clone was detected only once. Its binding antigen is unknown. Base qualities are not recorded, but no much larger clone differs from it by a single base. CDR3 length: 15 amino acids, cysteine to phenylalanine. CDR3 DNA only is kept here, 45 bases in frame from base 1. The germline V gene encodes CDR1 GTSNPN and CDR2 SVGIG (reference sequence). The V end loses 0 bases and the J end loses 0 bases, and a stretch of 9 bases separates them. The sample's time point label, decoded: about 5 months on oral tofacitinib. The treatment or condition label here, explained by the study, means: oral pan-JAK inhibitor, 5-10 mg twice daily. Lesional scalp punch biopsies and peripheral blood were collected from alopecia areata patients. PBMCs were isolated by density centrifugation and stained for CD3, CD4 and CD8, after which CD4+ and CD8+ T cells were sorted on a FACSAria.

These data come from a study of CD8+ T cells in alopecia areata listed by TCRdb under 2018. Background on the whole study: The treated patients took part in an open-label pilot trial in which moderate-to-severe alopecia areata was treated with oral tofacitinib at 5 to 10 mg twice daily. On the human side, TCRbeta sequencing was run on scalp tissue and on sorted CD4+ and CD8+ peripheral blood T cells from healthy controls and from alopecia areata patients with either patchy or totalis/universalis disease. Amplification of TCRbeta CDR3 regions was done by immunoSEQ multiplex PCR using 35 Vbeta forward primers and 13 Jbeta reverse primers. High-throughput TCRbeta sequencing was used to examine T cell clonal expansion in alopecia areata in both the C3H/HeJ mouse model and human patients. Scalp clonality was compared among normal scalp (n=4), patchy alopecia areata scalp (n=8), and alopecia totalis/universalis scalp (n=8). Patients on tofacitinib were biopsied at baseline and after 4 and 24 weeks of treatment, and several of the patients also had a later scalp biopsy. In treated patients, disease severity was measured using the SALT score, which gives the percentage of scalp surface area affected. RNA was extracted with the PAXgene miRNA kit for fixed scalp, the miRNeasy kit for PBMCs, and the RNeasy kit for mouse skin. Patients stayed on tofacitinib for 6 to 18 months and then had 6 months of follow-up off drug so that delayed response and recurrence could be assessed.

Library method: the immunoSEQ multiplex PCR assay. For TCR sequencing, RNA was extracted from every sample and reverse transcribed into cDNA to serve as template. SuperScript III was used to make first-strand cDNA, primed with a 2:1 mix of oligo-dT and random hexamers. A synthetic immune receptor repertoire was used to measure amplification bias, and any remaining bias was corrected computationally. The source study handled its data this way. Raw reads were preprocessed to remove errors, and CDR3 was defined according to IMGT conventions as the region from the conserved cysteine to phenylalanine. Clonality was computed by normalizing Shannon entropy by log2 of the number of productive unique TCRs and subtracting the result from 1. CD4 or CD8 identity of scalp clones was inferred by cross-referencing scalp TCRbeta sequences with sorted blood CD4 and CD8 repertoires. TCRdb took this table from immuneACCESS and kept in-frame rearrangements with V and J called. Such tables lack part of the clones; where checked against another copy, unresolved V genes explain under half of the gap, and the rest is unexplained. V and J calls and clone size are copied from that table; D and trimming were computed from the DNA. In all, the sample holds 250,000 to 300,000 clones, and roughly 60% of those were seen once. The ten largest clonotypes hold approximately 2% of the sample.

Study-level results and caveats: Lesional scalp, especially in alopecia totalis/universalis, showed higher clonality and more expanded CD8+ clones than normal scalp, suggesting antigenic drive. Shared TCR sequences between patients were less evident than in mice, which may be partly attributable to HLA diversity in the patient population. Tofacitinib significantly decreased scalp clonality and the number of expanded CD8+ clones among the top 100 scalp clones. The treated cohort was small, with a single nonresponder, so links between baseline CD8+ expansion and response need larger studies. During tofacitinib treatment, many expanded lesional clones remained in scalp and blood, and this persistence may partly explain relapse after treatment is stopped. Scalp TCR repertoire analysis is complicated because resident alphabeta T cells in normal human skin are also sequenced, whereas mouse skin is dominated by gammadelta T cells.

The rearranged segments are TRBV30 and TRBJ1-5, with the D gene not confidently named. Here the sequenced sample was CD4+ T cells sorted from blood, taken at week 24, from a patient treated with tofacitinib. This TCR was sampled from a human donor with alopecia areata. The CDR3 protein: CAWSVPNPSNQPQHF. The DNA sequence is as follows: TGTGCCTGGAGTGTACCAAATCCTAGCAATCAGCCCCAGCATTTT.